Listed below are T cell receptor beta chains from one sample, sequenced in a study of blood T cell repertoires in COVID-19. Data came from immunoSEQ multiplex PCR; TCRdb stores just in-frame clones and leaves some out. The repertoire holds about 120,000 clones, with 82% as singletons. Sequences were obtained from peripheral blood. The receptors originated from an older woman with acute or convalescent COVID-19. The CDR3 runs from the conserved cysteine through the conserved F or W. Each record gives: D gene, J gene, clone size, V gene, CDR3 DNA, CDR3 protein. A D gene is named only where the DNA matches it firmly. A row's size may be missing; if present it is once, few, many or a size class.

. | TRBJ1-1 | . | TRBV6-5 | TGTGCCAGCAGGGAGGGGCAGGACACTGAAGCTTTCTTT | CASREGQDTEAFF
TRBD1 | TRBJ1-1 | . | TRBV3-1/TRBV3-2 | TGTGCCAGCAGCCAAATAAGACAGGCAGGGGGGACTTTCTTT | CASSQIRQAGGTFF
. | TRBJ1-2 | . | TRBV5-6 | TGTGCCAGCACCCTGGGGCGATCCTATGGCTACACCTTC | CASTLGRSYGYTF
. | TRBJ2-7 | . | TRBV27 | TGTGCCAGCCAGGGAAACGCCTACGAGCAGTACTTC | CASQGNAYEQYF
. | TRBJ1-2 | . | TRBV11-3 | TGTGCCAGCAGCTCTAGTCACGGAGCGGGTTTGGGCTACACCTTC | CASSSSHGAGLGYTF
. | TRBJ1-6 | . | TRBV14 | TGTGCCAGCAGCGTCACATTCGGGTTTTCACCCCTCCACTTT | CASSVTFGFSPLHF
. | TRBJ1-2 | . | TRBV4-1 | TGCGCCAGCAGCCAACCGGGGACTGGCTATGGCTACACCTTC | CASSQPGTGYGYTF
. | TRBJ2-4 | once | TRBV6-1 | TGTGCCAGCAGTGAAGGGATAGCTCAAAACATTCAGTACTTC | CASSEGIAQNIQYF
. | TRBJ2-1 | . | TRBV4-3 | TGCGCCAGCAGCCAGCGACCCAGGGGTGGTGAGCAGTTCTTC | CASSQRPRGGEQFF
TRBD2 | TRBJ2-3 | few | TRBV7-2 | TGTGCCAGCAGCCTCGTCGGACTAGCCACAGATACGCAGTATTTT | CASSLVGLATDTQYF
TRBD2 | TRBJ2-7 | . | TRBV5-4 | TGTGCCAGCAGCTTGGACGGGGGTGGGGGGGTCGTGCAGTACTTC | CASSLDGGGGVVQYF
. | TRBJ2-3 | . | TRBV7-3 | TGTGCCAGCAGCCCCGCCGGACTCGTCGCGAGAGATACGCAGTATTTT | CASSPAGLVARDTQYF
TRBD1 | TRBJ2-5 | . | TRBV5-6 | TGTGCCAGCAGCTTCCGGGACAGCACTCAAGAGACCCAGTACTTC | CASSFRDSTQETQYF
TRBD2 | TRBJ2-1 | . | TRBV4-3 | TGCGCCAGCAGCCAAGAGCCACTAGCGGGGGGAACCAATGAGCAGTTCTTC | CASSQEPLAGGTNEQFF
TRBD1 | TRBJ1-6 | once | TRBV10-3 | TGTGCCATCAGTGAGACAGGGGGCGCGGGGTATAATTCACCCCTCCACTTT | CAISETGGAGYNSPLHF
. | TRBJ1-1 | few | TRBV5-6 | TGTGCCAGCAGCGTAGCAGGAGGACTTGAAGCTTTCTTT | CASSVAGGLEAFF
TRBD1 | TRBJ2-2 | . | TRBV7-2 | TGTGCCAGCAGCAGGGGGCCCGGGGAGCTGTTTTTT | CASSRGPGELFF
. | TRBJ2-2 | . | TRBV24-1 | TGTGCCACCAGTGTAGGGAGTTACCTCAACACCGGGGAGCTGTTTTTT | CATSVGSYLNTGELFF
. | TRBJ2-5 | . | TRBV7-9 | TGTGCCAGCAGCAACCAACGAGGGCTAGAGACCCAGTACTTC | CASSNQRGLETQYF
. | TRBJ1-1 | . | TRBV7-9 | TGTGCCAGCAGCCCCGACATGTGGACTGAAGCTTTCTTT | CASSPDMWTEAFF
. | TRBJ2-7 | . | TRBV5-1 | TGCGCCAGCAGCTTGGCCGAATTACGGAGGGGTTCCTACGAGCAGTACTTC | CASSLAELRRGSYEQYF
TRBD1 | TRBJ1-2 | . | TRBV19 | TGTGCCAGTAGTGGACAGGGGGCCAAGGAATTCTATGGCTACACCTTC | CASSGQGAKEFYGYTF
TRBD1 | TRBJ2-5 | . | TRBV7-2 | TGTGCCAGCAGCTTATCTTGGGACAGGGTGGAGACCCAGTACTTC | CASSLSWDRVETQYF
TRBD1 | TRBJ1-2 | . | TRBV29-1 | TGCAGCGTGTATCCCGGGACAGGGGTAACCTATGGCTACACCTTC | CSVYPGTGVTYGYTF
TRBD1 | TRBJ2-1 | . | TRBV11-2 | TGTGCCAGCAGCTTCGGACAGGGGTACAATGAGCAGTTCTTC | CASSFGQGYNEQFF
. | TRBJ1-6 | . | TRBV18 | TGTGCCGGATCATTAGACTTAAATAATTCACCCCTCCACTTT | CAGSLDLNNSPLHF
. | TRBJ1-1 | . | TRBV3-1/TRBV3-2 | TGTGCCAGCAGCCACGGACAGCGGAACACTGAAGCTTTCTTT | CASSHGQRNTEAFF
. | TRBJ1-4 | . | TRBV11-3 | TGTGCCAGCAGCATAGACCGAGAGGGAAAACTGTTTTTT | CASSIDREGKLFF
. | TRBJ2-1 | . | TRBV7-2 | TGTGCCAGCAGCTTAGCGCGGGACTTCTACAATGAGCAGTTCTTC | CASSLARDFYNEQFF
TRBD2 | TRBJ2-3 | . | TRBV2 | TGTGCCAGCAGTGATGTGCGGGGGGGGACAGATACGCAGTATTTT | CASSDVRGGTDTQYF
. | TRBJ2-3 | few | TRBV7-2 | TGTGCCAGCAGCTTAGGGGTGGGGGCCCTCACAGATACGCAGTATTTT | CASSLGVGALTDTQYF